The present TCR beta chain was sequenced within a study of cytomegalovirus exposure and HLA in healthy donors. This clone occurred a few times. The PCR was carried out with 60 Vbeta primers and 13 Jbeta primers. The data were produced by immunoSEQ multiplex PCR, yet TCRdb's version contains in-frame clones alone and is incomplete. The data show about 130,000 clones, roughly 77% seen once. The length of the CDR3 is 15 residues. V lost 0 bases to trimming and J lost 9 bases, with 13 bases between them. Germline V gene data show CDR1 as SGDLS and CDR2 as YYNGEE. V usage is TRBV9 and J usage is TRBJ1-6, with D possibly being TRBD1 (6 bases). The TCR sequence derives from a man aged 25 to 40 in good health and CMV-seronegative. The source material was PBMCs. The chain's CDR3 is CASSVEGGGVSPLHF. CDR3 sequence (DNA): TGTGCCAGCAGCGTAGAGGGGGGAGGGGTTTCACCCCTCCACTTT.